The next 11 T cell receptor beta chains were all read from a single sample in a study of CD8+ T cells in alopecia areata. RNA, once extracted, was reverse transcribed into cDNA for use as the sequencing template. Profiled with immunoSEQ multiplex PCR; TCRdb holds only in-frame clones, not every one. The profile shows some 80,000 clones, roughly 70% of them singletons. Treatment: oral pan-JAK inhibitor, 5-10 mg twice daily. Source: CD8+ T cells sorted from blood, taken at week 24, from a patient treated with tofacitinib. The receptor source for this set is a human donor with alopecia areata.

This clone was recorded many times. This CDR3 reads CASSDRAGANNEQFF. In DNA form, the CDR3 reads TGTGCCAGCAGTGACAGGGCGGGGGCTAACAATGAGCAGTTCTTC. The V call is TRBV6-4, the J call TRBJ2-1; D perhaps matches TRBD2 (7 bases). Trimming left V 2 bases short and J 5 bases short, with 13 bases between. Germline loops: CDR1 MRHNA, CDR2 SNTAGT. CDR3 length equals 15 residues.

V usage is TRBV27 and J usage is TRBJ2-5, with 13 bases aligning to TRBD2. The CDR3 has 17 amino acids. The ends lost 1 base at V and 1 base at J; junction bases unmatched: 3. The germline CDR1 and CDR2 sequences are MNHEY and SMNVEV (reference sequence). CDR3: CASSLWTSGSSQETQYF. The CDR3 DNA reads TGTGCCAGCAGTTTATGGACTAGCGGGAGTTCCCAAGAGACCCAGTACTTC.

The V gene is TRBV5-6, the J gene TRBJ2-7; TRBD1 agrees at 10 bases. The V gene end was trimmed by 4 bases and the J gene end by 4 bases; junction bases not matched to a gene: 11. Germline CDR1 SGHDT, CDR2 YYEEEE. The CDR3 consists of 16 residues. CDR3: CASSPLRDRGPYEQYF. The DNA for the CDR3 is TGTGCCAGCAGCCCCCTCCGGGACAGGGGACCTTACGAGCAGTACTTC.

The gene calls are TRBV7-8 and TRBJ2-2; D remains unclear. The V end lost 2 bases, the J end lost 8 bases, and 9 bases lay between the germline ends. CDR3 length equals 13 residues. The V gene's germline CDR1 is SGHVS and CDR2 FQNEAQ. CDR3 residues: CASSLLSSGELFF. The CDR3 DNA reads as TGTGCCAGCAGCTTACTCTCTTCGGGGGAGCTGTTTTTT.

The rearrangement joins TRBV25-1 to TRBJ1-2; unclear D gene. Germline V gives CDR1 MGHDK, CDR2 SYGVNS. V shed 3 bases and J shed 8 bases, with 25 bases lying between them. The length of the CDR3 is 17 residues. CDR3 DNA sequence: TGTGCCAGCAGTGACCGCCCGCCCACCCGCATACTAGGGGGCTACACCTTC. It encodes CASSDRPPTRILGGYTF.

This clone occurred once. This chain uses TRBV6-4 with TRBJ2-1; possibly TRBD2 for D (5 bases). The V gene's germline CDR1 is MRHNA and CDR2 SNTAGT. This CDR3 is built from 13 residues. V was shortened by 5 bases and J by 5 bases, with 10 bases between the two germline ends. The CDR3 bases are TGTGCCAGCAGTCGAGCGGAGCACAATGAGCAGTTCTTC. Protein: CASSRAEHNEQFF.

This chain joins TRBV5-1 and TRBJ2-7; 7 nucleotides align to TRBD1. Germline loops: CDR1 SGHRS, CDR2 YFSETQ. The CDR3 loop spans 12 amino acids. The trim removed 6 bases at V and 5 bases at J, leaving 5 bases unmatched. The CDR3 DNA is TGCGCCAGCACCCCAGGGGGTAACGAGCAGTACTTC. This translates into CASTPGGNEQYF.

The chain has TRBV29-1 and TRBJ2-7, with 7 positions matching TRBD1. With V trimmed by 4 bases and J by 3 bases, 9 bases remained unmatched. Germline loops: CDR1 SQVTM, CDR2 ANQGSEA. This CDR3 region has 14 residues. The DNA of the CDR3 is TGCAGCGTTGCCCAGAACAGGGGTGGCTACGAGCAGTACTTC. It yields the protein CSVAQNRGGYEQYF.

The J gene is TRBJ2-7, the V gene TRBV18; a possible D gene is TRBD2 (5 bases). Trimming took off 2 bases at V and 4 bases at J, with 6 bases between the two ends. From germline, CDR1 is KGHSH and CDR2 LQKENI. This CDR3 is built from 12 residues. The CDR3 DNA sequence: TGTGCCAGCTCACCAGGCGGGTACGAGCAGTACTTC. Translating gives CASSPGGYEQYF.

The V and J genes are TRBV21-1 and TRBJ2-7; the table's TRBD2 call for D was not verified on the DNA. TRBV21-1 is assigned pseudogene status. The CDR3 spans 14 residues. In nucleotides, the CDR3 is TGTGCCAGCTCCAAGGCGGCCCTAACCTACGAGCAGTACTTC. Translated: CASSKAALTYEQYF.

The chain combines TRBV4-3 with TRBJ2-6; D may be TRBD1 or TRBD2 (5 bases each). Trimming stripped 4 bases from V and 2 bases from J, with 12 bases between. The CDR3 sequence is 16 residues long. Looked up from germline, CDR1 is LGHNA and CDR2 is YSLEER. The CDR3 spells CASSPEGTAGANVLTF. CDR3 DNA sequence: TGCGCCAGCAGCCCCGAAGGGACGGCTGGGGCCAACGTCCTGACTTTC.